This TCR beta chain was found in a study of spatial heterogeneity in lung cancer. About the study: Correlation of TCR transcript counts in tumor regions with a T cell module score from matched bulk RNA-seq was strong. Each unique TCR and UMI combination was seen more than ten times on average in raw reads. Study results and caveats: How many expanded intratumoral alpha and beta TCRs were present tracked the tumor mutation count, which was a count of nonsynonymous mutations.

This clonotype was counted many times. The target antigen is unknown. Documented time point: sample taken at primary tumor resection. The donors, roughly 70 patients with untreated early-stage non-small cell lung cancer, provided the samples. Unsorted samples of tumor, nontumor lung or frozen PBMC had their whole RNA sequenced. CDR1 LGHNA and CDR2 YNFKEQ come from the germline V gene. The CDR3 runs 13 residues. Trimming shortened V by 0 bases and J by 2 bases, and 3 bases separated the two germline ends. One entry per CDR3 protein, called by TCRdb with MiXCR from the 5' RACE reads. Counted here are 18,000 or so distinct CDR3 sequences, roughly 6% occurring once; the ten biggest clones make up around 3.7%.

This receptor was obtained from a female donor with early-stage non-small cell lung cancer. The starting material was lung tumor tissue, obtained at surgery. V and J are TRBV4-2 and TRBJ2-3; no definite D call. Written as DNA, the CDR3 is TGTGCCAGCAGCCAAGATCCCACAGATACGCAGTATTTT. It encodes CASSQDPTDTQYF.